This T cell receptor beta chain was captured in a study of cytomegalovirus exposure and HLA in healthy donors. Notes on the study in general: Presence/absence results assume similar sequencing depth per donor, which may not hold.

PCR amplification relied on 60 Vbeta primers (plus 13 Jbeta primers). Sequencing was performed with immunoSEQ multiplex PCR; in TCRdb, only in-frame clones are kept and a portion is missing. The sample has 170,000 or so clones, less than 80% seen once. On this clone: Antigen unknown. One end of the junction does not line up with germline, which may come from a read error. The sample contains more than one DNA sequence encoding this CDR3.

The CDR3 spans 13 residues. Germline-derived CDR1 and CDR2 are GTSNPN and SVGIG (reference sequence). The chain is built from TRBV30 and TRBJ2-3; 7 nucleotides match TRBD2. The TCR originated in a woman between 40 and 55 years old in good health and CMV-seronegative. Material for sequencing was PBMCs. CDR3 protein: CAWAKRESDTQYF. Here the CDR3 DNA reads TGTGCCTGGGCGAAGCGGGAATCAGATACGCAGTACTTT.